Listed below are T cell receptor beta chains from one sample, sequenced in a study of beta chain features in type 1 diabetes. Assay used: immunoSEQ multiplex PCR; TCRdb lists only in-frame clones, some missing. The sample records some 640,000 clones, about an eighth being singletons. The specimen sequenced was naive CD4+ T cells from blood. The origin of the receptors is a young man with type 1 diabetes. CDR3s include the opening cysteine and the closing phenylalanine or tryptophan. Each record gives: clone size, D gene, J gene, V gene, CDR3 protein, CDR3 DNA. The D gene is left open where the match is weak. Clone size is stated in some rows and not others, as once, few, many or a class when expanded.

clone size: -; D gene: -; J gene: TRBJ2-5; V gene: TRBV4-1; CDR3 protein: CASSQENPYQETQYF; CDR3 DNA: TGCGCCAGCAGCCAAGAGAACCCATACCAAGAGACCCAGTACTTC
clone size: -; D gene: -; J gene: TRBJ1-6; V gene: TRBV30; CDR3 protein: CAWMMGSSYNSPLHF; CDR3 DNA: TGTGCCTGGATGATGGGGAGCTCCTATAATTCACCCCTCCACTTT
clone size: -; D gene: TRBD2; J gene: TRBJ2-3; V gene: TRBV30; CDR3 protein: CAWSVGLAGTTDTQYF; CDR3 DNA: TGTGCCTGGAGTGTGGGACTAGCGGGGACAACAGATACGCAGTATTTT
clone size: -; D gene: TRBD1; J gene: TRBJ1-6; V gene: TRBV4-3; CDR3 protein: CASSHSGTGVNSPLHF; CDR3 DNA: TGCGCCAGCAGCCACTCCGGGACAGGGGTAAATTCACCCCTCCACTTT
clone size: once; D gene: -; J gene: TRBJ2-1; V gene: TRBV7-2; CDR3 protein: CASSLSMGAYNEQFF; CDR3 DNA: TGTGCCAGCAGCTTATCGATGGGTGCCTACAATGAGCAGTTCTTC
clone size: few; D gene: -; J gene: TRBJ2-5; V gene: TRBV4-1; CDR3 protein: CASSHRDGRDGTQYF; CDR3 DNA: TGCGCCAGCAGCCACCGGGACGGCAGGGATGGGACCCAGTACTTC
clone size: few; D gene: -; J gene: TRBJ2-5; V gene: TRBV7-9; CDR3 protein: CASTDRQYQETQYF; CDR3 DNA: TGTGCCAGCACCGATCGACAGTACCAAGAGACCCAGTACTTC
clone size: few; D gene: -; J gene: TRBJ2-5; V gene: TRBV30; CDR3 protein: CAWGSPKTQYF; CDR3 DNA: TGTGCCTGGGGGTCTCCAAAGACCCAGTACTTC
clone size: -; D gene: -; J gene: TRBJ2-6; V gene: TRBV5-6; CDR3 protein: CASSSLRHSGANVLTF; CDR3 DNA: TGTGCCAGCAGTTCCTTGCGACACTCTGGGGCCAACGTCCTGACTTTC
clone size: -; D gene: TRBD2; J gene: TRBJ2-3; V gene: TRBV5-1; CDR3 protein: CASSQRGGTTDTQYF; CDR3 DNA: TGCGCCAGCAGTCAGCGGGGTGGGACCACAGATACGCAGTATTTT
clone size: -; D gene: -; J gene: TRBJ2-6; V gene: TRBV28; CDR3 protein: CASSLEGPHVLTF; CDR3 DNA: TGTGCCAGCAGTTTAGAGGGTCCACACGTCCTGACTTTC
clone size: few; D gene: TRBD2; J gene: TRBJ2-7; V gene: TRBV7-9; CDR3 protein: CASSPSLAGVEQYF; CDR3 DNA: TGTGCCAGCAGCCCTAGTCTAGCGGGAGTGGAGCAGTACTTC
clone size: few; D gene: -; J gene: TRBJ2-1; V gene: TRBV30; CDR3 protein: CAWSVHEKRQFF; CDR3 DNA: TGTGCCTGGAGTGTACACGAGAAGAGGCAGTTCTTC
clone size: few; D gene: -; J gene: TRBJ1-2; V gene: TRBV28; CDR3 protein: CASNLHPYGYTF; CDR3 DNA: TGTGCCAGCAATCTTCACCCCTATGGCTACACCTTC
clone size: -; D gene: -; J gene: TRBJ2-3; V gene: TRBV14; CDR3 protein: CASSPWGAGRTDTQYF; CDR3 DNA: TGTGCCAGCAGCCCCTGGGGAGCGGGCCGCACAGATACGCAGTATTTT
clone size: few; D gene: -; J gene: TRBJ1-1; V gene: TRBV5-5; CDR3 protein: CASSGGQGTEAFF; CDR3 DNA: TGTGCCAGCAGCGGGGGCCAAGGCACTGAAGCTTTCTTT
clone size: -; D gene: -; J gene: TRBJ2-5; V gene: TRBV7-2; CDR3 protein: CASSLAPGAGQETQYF; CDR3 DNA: TGTGCCAGCAGCTTAGCCCCGGGAGCGGGCCAAGAGACCCAGTACTTC
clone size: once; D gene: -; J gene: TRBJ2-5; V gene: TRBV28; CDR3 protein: CASSSPLGPKYF; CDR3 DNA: TGTGCCAGCAGTTCCCCCCTGGGTCCCAAGTACTTC
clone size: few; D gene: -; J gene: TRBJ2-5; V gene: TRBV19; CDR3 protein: CASSMSTGRSQETQYF; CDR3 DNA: TGTGCCAGTAGTATGTCGACAGGACGCTCACAAGAGACCCAGTACTTC
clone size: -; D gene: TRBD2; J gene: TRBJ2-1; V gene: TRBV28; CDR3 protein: CASSPPLRGGSYNEQFF; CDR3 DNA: TGTGCCAGCAGTCCCCCGCTGCGGGGGGGCAGCTACAATGAGCAGTTCTTC
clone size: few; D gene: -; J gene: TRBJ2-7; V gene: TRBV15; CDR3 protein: CATSRDVADSYEQYF; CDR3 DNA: TGTGCCACCAGCAGAGATGTAGCCGACTCCTACGAGCAGTACTTC
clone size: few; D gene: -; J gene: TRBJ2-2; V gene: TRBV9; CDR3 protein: CASSVGGELFF; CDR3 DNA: TGTGCCAGCAGCGTAGGCGGGGAGCTGTTTTTT
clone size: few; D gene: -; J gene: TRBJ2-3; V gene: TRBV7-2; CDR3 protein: CASSPSRVTDTQYF; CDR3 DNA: TGTGCCAGCAGCCCAAGCAGGGTCACAGATACGCAGTATTTT
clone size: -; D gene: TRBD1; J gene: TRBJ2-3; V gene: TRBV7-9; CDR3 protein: CASSFRTGNTDTQYF; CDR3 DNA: TGTGCCAGCAGCTTTAGGACAGGGAACACAGATACGCAGTATTTT
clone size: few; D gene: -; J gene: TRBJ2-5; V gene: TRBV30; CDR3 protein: CAWTPGPVGETQYF; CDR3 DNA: TGTGCCTGGACCCCCGGACCAGTGGGGGAGACCCAGTACTTC
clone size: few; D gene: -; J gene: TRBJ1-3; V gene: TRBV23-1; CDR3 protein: CASSHLPGQGFRNTIYF; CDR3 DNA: TGCGCCAGCAGTCACTTACCCGGCCAGGGATTCAGAAACACCATATATTTT
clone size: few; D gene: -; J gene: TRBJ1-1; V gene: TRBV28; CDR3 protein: CASTQRVPQEAFF; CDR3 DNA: TGTGCCAGCACCCAGAGGGTTCCGCAGGAAGCTTTCTTT
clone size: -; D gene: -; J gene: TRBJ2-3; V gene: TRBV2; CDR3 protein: CASSPTPYSGMQYF; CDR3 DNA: TGTGCCAGCAGTCCCACCCCCTACTCGGGGATGCAGTATTTT
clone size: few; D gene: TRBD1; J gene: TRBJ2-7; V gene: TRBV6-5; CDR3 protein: CASSATGGIYEQYF; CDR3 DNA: TGTGCCAGCAGTGCGACAGGGGGGATCTACGAGCAGTACTTC
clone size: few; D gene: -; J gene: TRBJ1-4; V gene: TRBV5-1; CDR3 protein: CASSLDQGKLFF; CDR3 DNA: TGCGCCAGCAGCTTGGATCAGGGAAAACTGTTTTTT
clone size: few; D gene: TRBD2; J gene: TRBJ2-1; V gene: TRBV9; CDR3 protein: CASSKLSGAPSNEQFF; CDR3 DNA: TGTGCCAGCAGCAAATTGAGCGGGGCCCCCAGCAATGAGCAGTTCTTC
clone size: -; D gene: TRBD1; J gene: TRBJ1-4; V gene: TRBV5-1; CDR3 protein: CASSLQTGATNEKLFF; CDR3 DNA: TGCGCCAGCAGCTTACAAACAGGGGCAACTAATGAAAAACTGTTTTTT
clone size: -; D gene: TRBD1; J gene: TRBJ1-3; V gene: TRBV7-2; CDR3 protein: CASRRDRQGNTIYF; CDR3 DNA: TGTGCCAGCAGACGGGACAGGCAAGGAAACACCATATATTTT
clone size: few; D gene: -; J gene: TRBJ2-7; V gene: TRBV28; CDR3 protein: CASSRDRGLYEQYF; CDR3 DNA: TGTGCCAGCAGCCGTGACAGGGGACTATACGAGCAGTACTTC
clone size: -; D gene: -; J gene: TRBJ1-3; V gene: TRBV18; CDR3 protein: CASSPGSGNTIYF; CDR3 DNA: TGTGCCAGCTCACCGGGCTCTGGAAACACCATATATTTT
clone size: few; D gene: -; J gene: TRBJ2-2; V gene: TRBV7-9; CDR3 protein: CASSPQSGELFF; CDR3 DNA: TGTGCCAGCAGCCCTCAGTCCGGGGAGCTGTTTTTT
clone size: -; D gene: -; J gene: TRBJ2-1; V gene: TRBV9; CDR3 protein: CASSVGTAYNEQFF; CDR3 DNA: TGTGCCAGCAGCGTAGGAACAGCCTACAATGAGCAGTTCTTC
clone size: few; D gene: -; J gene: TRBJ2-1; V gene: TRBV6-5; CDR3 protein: CASSYTSGRSEQFF; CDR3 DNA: TGTGCCAGCAGTTATACTTCAGGGCGGAGTGAGCAGTTCTTC
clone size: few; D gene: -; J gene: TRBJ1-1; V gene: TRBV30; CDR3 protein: CAWTITGEAFF; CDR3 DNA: TGTGCCTGGACAATTACAGGGGAAGCTTTCTTT
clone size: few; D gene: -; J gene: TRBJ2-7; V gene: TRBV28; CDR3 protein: CASSPGGSLYEQYF; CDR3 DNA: TGTGCCAGCAGTCCCGGGGGCAGTCTCTACGAGCAGTACTTC
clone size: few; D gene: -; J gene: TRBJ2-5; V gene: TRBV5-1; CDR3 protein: CASSLDVRYQETQYF; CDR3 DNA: TGCGCCAGCAGCTTGGATGTTAGGTACCAAGAGACCCAGTACTTC
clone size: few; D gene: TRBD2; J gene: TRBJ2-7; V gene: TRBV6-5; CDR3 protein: CASSYSLADTTYEQYF; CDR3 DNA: TGTGCCAGCAGTTACTCTCTAGCGGATACTACCTACGAGCAGTACTTC
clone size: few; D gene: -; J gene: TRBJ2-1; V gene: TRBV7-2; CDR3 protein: CASSLGQGTYNEQFF; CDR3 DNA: TGTGCCAGCAGCTTAGGGCAGGGGACTTACAATGAGCAGTTCTTC
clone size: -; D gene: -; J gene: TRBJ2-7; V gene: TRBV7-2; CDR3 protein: CASSLALGGYEQYF; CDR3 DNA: TGTGCCAGCAGCTTAGCGCTAGGAGGCTACGAGCAGTACTTC
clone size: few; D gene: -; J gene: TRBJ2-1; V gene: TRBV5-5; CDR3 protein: CASSLVVEQFF; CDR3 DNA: TGTGCCAGCAGCCTCGTGGTGGAGCAGTTCTTC
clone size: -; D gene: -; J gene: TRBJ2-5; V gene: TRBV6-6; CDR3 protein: CASGGVTGRYQETQYF; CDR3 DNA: TGTGCCAGCGGGGGCGTCACGGGAAGATACCAAGAGACCCAGTACTTC
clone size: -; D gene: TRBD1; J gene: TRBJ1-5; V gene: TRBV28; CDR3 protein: CASSPWTGRGNQPQHF; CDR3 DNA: TGTGCCAGCAGTCCCTGGACAGGGCGGGGCAATCAGCCCCAGCATTTT
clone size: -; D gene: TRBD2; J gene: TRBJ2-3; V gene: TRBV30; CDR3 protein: CAWSGTSGGADTQYF; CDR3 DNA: TGTGCCTGGAGTGGGACTAGCGGGGGGGCCGATACGCAGTATTTT
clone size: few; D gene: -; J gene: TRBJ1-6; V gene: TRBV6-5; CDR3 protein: CASSERVGYSPLHF; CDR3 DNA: TGTGCCAGCAGTGAAAGAGTCGGGTATTCACCCCTCCACTTT
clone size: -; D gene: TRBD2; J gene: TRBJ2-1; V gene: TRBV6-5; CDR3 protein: CASSFPTSGSPNEQFF; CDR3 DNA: TGTGCCAGCAGTTTCCCGACTAGCGGGAGCCCCAATGAGCAGTTCTTC
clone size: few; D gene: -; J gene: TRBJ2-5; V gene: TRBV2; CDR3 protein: CASSEGGQTQYF; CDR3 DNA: TGTGCCAGCAGTGAGGGGGGGCAGACCCAGTACTTC
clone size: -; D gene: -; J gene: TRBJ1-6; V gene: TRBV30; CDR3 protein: CAWTVTNNSPLHF; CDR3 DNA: TGTGCCTGGACAGTTACGAATAATTCACCCCTCCACTTT
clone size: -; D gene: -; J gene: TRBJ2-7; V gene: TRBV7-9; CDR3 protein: CATTKSSYEQYF; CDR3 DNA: TGTGCCACCACGAAGAGCTCCTACGAGCAGTACTTC
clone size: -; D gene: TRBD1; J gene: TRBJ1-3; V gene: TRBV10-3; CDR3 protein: CAITIDRAGNTIYF; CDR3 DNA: TGTGCCATCACCATAGACAGGGCTGGAAACACCATATATTTT
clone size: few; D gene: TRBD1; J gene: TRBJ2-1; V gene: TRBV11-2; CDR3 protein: CASSSGQGGYNEQFF; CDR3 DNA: TGTGCCAGCAGCTCCGGACAGGGGGGGTACAATGAGCAGTTCTTC
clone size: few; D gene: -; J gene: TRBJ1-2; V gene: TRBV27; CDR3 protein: CASSLSGLSGYTF; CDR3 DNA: TGTGCCAGCAGTTTATCCGGGCTAAGTGGCTACACCTTC